These 10 T cell receptor beta chains share one sample of origin, sequenced in a study of technical replicates of blood from a few donors. Only in-frame clones appear in the TCRdb table, and some are missing; sequencing was by immunoSEQ multiplex PCR. The profile covers around 97,000 clones, with 95% to 96% appearing a single time and approximately 0.37% taken by the ten largest. Sequenced material: T cells isolated from PBMCs. The origin of the receptors is a human donor in good health.

In this sample, this clone turned up many times. The chain employs TRBV28 and TRBJ1-5; possible D gene TRBD1, 6 bases. The V end lost 7 bases, the J end lost 7 bases, and 11 bases lay between the germline ends. This CDR3 has 12 amino acids. Germline lookup yields CDR1 MDHEN and CDR2 SYDVKM. For the CDR3, the DNA is TGTGCCAGCAATCAGGGGTTACAGCCCCAGCATTTT. Protein product: CASNQGLQPQHF.

This CDR3 is CASSQLGGNTGELFF. Written as DNA, the CDR3 is TGTGCCAGCAGCCAACTAGGCGGGAACACCGGGGAGCTGTTTTTT. The rearrangement uses TRBV7-9 and TRBJ2-2; maybe TRBD2 (5 bases). Germline V gives CDR1 SEHNR, CDR2 FQNEAQ (reference sequence). This CDR3 is 15 amino acids long. Trimming took off 5 bases at V and 1 base at J, with 11 bases between the two ends. Filled out from reference TRBV7-9 and TRBJ2-2, the complete variable domain reads DTGVSQNPRHKITKRGQNVTFRCDPISEHNRLYWYRQTLGQGPEFLTYFQNEAQLEKSRLLSDRFSAERPKGSFSTLEIQRTEQGDSAMYLCASSQLGGNTGELFFGEGSRLTVL.

V gene TRBV30 combines with J gene TRBJ1-4, with 8 nucleotides matching TRBD1. CDR3 length equals 14 residues. J was trimmed by 8 bases and V by 1 base; bases with no gene match: 6. CDR1 GTSNPN and CDR2 SVGIG come from the germline V gene (reference sequence). The CDR3 DNA is TGTGCCTGGAGTGAGACAGGGGCGGAAGAAAAACTGTTTTTT. It encodes CAWSETGAEEKLFF. The whole variable domain, filled in from reference TRBV30 and TRBJ1-4, reads SQTIHQWPATLVQPVGSPLSLECTVEGTSNPNLYWYRQAAGRGLQLLFYSVGIGQISSEVPQNLSASRPQDRQFILSSKKLLLSDSGFYLCAWSETGAEEKLFFGSGTQLSVL.

The chain uses TRBV9 and TRBJ2-7, with TRBD2 matching 13 bases. The ends lost 3 bases at V and 1 base at J; junction bases unmatched: 7. The germline V gene encodes CDR1 SGDLS and CDR2 YYNGEE. The CDR3 totals 17 residues. The CDR3 here is CASSEGTSGIVSYEQYF. The CDR3 bases are TGTGCCAGCAGCGAGGGGACTAGCGGGATAGTATCCTACGAGCAGTACTTC. The complete variable domain, with remaining parts taken from reference TRBV9 and TRBJ2-7, reads DSGVTQTPKHLITATGQRVTLRCSPRSGDLSVYWYQQSLDQGLQFLIQYYNGEERAKGNILERFSAQQFPDLHSELNLSSLELGDSALYFCASSEGTSGIVSYEQYFGPGTRLTVT.

V is TRBV11-2 and J is TRBJ1-1; D gene uncertain. Trimming stripped 5 bases from V and 0 bases from J, with 16 bases between. Per germline, CDR1 SGHAT and CDR2 FQNNGV. The CDR3 extends over 16 amino acids. This CDR3 is CASSRGLNYMNTEAFF. The CDR3 DNA reads TGTGCCAGCAGCCGAGGACTGAATTACATGAACACTGAAGCTTTCTTT.

CDR3 region: CASSPGILSGANVLTF. Written as DNA, the CDR3 is TGTGCCAGCTCCCCAGGGATCCTCTCTGGGGCCAACGTCCTGACTTTC. The V gene is TRBV7-3, the J gene TRBJ2-6, with D possibly being TRBD1 (5 bases). Germline V gives CDR1 SGHTA, CDR2 FQGTGA. The length of the CDR3 is 16 residues. V was cut by 8 bases and J by 0 bases, with 14 bases left in between.

The chain is built from TRBV28 and TRBJ2-1; 11 bases are a match to TRBD2. The trim removed 6 bases at V and 5 bases at J, leaving 15 bases unmatched. CDR1 is MDHEN, CDR2 SYDVKM, per germline. This CDR3 is built from 18 residues. The CDR3 DNA reads TGTGCCAGCAGCGACCGGACTAGCGGGTGGATGGGTAACAATGAGCAGTTCTTC. It encodes CASSDRTSGWMGNNEQFF.

The rearrangement joins TRBV19 to TRBJ1-2; 10 positions agree with TRBD1. Germline values: CDR1 LNHDA, CDR2 SQIVND (reference sequence). The CDR3 sequence is 15 residues long. J lost 2 bases, V lost 7 bases, and 7 bases had no gene match. CDR3 region: CASKSPGQGNYGYTF. The CDR3 region has the DNA TGTGCCAGTAAATCTCCGGGACAGGGGAACTATGGCTACACCTTC.

The V gene is TRBV11-2, the J gene TRBJ1-2; 8 positions match TRBD1. The CDR3 totals 14 residues. The germline V gene encodes CDR1 SGHAT and CDR2 FQNNGV. V shed 5 bases and J 6 bases; nucleotides not matched to a gene: 8. This CDR3 is CASSPLGQGHGYTF. DNA for the CDR3: TGTGCCAGCAGCCCGCTAGGACAGGGCCATGGCTACACCTTC. Full variable domain (missing parts from reference TRBV11-2 and TRBJ1-2): EAGVAQSPRYKIIEKRQSVAFWCNPISGHATLYWYQQILGQGPKLLIQFQNNGVVDDSQLPKDRFSAERLKGVDSTLKIQPAKLEDSAVYLCASSPLGQGHGYTFGSGTRLTVV.

This CDR3 is CASSQEPGQGVYGYTF. The CDR3 bases are TGCGCCAGCAGCCAAGAACCGGGACAGGGGGTTTATGGCTACACCTTC. This chain links TRBV4-3 with TRBJ1-2; 11 nucleotides line up with TRBD1. V lost 0 bases, J lost 5 bases, and 5 bases stayed unmatched. This CDR3 spans 16 amino acids. The germline gives CDR1 LGHNA, CDR2 YSLEER.